These T cell receptor beta chains were read from a single sample in a study of control samples from healthy donors and cancer patients. TCRdb's table, derived via immunoSEQ multiplex PCR, lists solely in-frame clones and lacks some. The table has tens of thousands of clones, around 87% seen once. Sample: PBMCs. All receptors come from a woman aged 60-75 years with lung cancer. Each CDR3 is given with its conserved first and last residue. The D gene is left open where the match is weak. A row's size may be missing; if present it is once, few, many or a size class.

abundance: NA; j_gene: TRBJ2-7; d_gene: NA; v_gene: TRBV6-5; CDR3aa: CASSIGISYEQYF; CDR3nt: TGTGCCAGCAGTATAGGGATTTCCTACGAGCAGTACTTC
abundance: once; j_gene: TRBJ1-2; d_gene: NA; v_gene: TRBV5-1; CDR3aa: CASSLDGPNYGYTF; CDR3nt: TGCGCCAGCAGCTTGGACGGTCCTAACTATGGCTACACCTTC
abundance: NA; j_gene: TRBJ1-2; d_gene: NA; v_gene: TRBV12-3/TRBV12-4; CDR3aa: CASSPDSFYGYTF; CDR3nt: TGTGCCAGCAGTCCGGACAGCTTCTATGGCTACACCTTC
abundance: NA; j_gene: TRBJ1-5; d_gene: NA; v_gene: TRBV2; CDR3aa: CASRTGPMNQPQHF; CDR3nt: TGTGCCAGCAGAACAGGACCGATGAATCAGCCCCAGCATTTT
abundance: NA; j_gene: TRBJ2-7; d_gene: TRBD1; v_gene: TRBV7-2; CDR3aa: CASSYGQAYEQYF; CDR3nt: TGTGCCAGCAGCTACGGACAGGCCTACGAGCAGTACTTC
abundance: NA; j_gene: TRBJ1-2; d_gene: NA; v_gene: TRBV19; CDR3aa: CASSPLERGMGGYTF; CDR3nt: TGTGCCAGTAGTCCCCTTGAGCGGGGGATGGGGGGCTACACCTTC
abundance: once; j_gene: TRBJ2-2; d_gene: NA; v_gene: TRBV14; CDR3aa: CASSRGVAGELFF; CDR3nt: TGTGCCAGCAGCCGTGGGGTCGCCGGGGAGCTGTTTTTT
abundance: NA; j_gene: TRBJ2-1; d_gene: NA; v_gene: TRBV19; CDR3aa: CASSLRGVGNEQFF; CDR3nt: TGTGCCAGTAGTCTCCGTGGGGTCGGGAATGAGCAGTTCTTC
abundance: NA; j_gene: TRBJ1-6; d_gene: NA; v_gene: TRBV16; CDR3aa: CASSQYTPPTPLHF; CDR3nt: TGTGCCAGCAGCCAATATACCCCGCCCACGCCCCTCCACTTT
abundance: once; j_gene: TRBJ2-1; d_gene: NA; v_gene: TRBV6-5; CDR3aa: CASSYGGNEQFF; CDR3nt: TGTGCCAGCAGTTACGGGGGCAATGAGCAGTTCTTC
abundance: NA; j_gene: TRBJ1-1; d_gene: NA; v_gene: TRBV12-3/TRBV12-4; CDR3aa: CASSGAEGAFF; CDR3nt: TGTGCCAGCAGTGGGGCCGAGGGAGCTTTCTTT
abundance: NA; j_gene: TRBJ2-1; d_gene: NA; v_gene: TRBV7-3; CDR3aa: CASSPRRQSYNEQFF; CDR3nt: TGTGCCAGCAGCCCCCGTAGGCAGAGCTACAATGAGCAGTTCTTC
abundance: NA; j_gene: TRBJ2-1; d_gene: NA; v_gene: TRBV7-2; CDR3aa: CASRIPGLFNEQFF; CDR3nt: TGTGCCAGCAGGATACCGGGACTGTTCAATGAGCAGTTCTTC
abundance: NA; j_gene: TRBJ2-7; d_gene: NA; v_gene: TRBV20-1; CDR3aa: CSASAVMRGSYEQYF; CDR3nt: TGCAGTGCTAGTGCGGTGATGCGGGGTTCCTACGAGCAGTACTTC
abundance: NA; j_gene: TRBJ1-3; d_gene: NA; v_gene: TRBV10-3; CDR3aa: CAINGGEPGNTIYF; CDR3nt: TGTGCCATCAACGGGGGCGAGCCTGGAAACACCATATATTTT
abundance: NA; j_gene: TRBJ1-6; d_gene: TRBD1; v_gene: TRBV6-5; CDR3aa: CASRERDRADSPLHF; CDR3nt: TGTGCCAGCAGGGAGAGGGACAGGGCGGATTCACCCCTCCACTTT
abundance: NA; j_gene: TRBJ2-3; d_gene: NA; v_gene: TRBV7-9; CDR3aa: CASSSWGADTQYF; CDR3nt: TGTGCCAGCAGCTCCTGGGGGGCAGATACGCAGTATTTT
abundance: NA; j_gene: TRBJ1-1; d_gene: NA; v_gene: TRBV5-1; CDR3aa: CASSPGALNTEAFF; CDR3nt: TGCGCCAGCAGCCCAGGGGCCCTGAACACTGAAGCTTTCTTT
abundance: once; j_gene: TRBJ1-6; d_gene: TRBD1; v_gene: TRBV9; CDR3aa: CASSPGDSYNSPLHF; CDR3nt: TGTGCCAGCAGCCCGGGGGACAGTTATAATTCACCCCTCCACTTT
abundance: NA; j_gene: TRBJ2-3; d_gene: TRBD1; v_gene: TRBV6-1; CDR3aa: CASSEARQGRPGGDTQYF; CDR3nt: TGTGCCAGCAGTGAAGCAAGACAGGGAAGACCGGGCGGGGATACGCAGTATTTT
abundance: NA; j_gene: TRBJ2-3; d_gene: TRBD1; v_gene: TRBV24-1; CDR3aa: CATSDSGTGSTDTQYF; CDR3nt: TGTGCCACCAGTGATTCCGGGACAGGGAGCACAGATACGCAGTATTTT
abundance: NA; j_gene: TRBJ2-3; d_gene: TRBD2; v_gene: TRBV9; CDR3aa: CASSLGLAGGKQYF; CDR3nt: TGTGCCAGCAGCCTGGGGCTAGCGGGGGGGAAGCAGTATTTT
abundance: NA; j_gene: TRBJ2-1; d_gene: TRBD1; v_gene: TRBV7-9; CDR3aa: CASSLRDRRSNEQFF; CDR3nt: TGTGCCAGCAGCTTACGGGACAGAAGATCGAATGAGCAGTTCTTC
abundance: once; j_gene: TRBJ2-5; d_gene: TRBD2; v_gene: TRBV20-1; CDR3aa: CSASMTSSETQYF; CDR3nt: TGCAGTGCTAGTATGACTAGCTCGGAGACCCAGTACTTC
abundance: once; j_gene: TRBJ1-2; d_gene: TRBD1; v_gene: TRBV6-6; CDR3aa: CASTLSGQDGGYTF; CDR3nt: TGTGCCAGCACCCTTTCTGGACAGGACGGCGGCTACACCTTC
abundance: few; j_gene: TRBJ2-7; d_gene: NA; v_gene: TRBV19; CDR3aa: CASGLDSQTYSYEQYF; CDR3nt: TGTGCCAGTGGCCTTGACAGCCAGACTTACTCCTACGAGCAGTACTTC
abundance: NA; j_gene: TRBJ1-1; d_gene: TRBD1; v_gene: TRBV3-1/TRBV3-2; CDR3aa: CASSHWDSGRNTEAFF; CDR3nt: TGTGCCAGCAGCCACTGGGACAGCGGCCGGAACACTGAAGCTTTCTTT
abundance: NA; j_gene: TRBJ2-2; d_gene: NA; v_gene: TRBV6-4; CDR3aa: CASSPLGTGELFF; CDR3nt: TGTGCCAGCAGCCCGCTGGGTACCGGGGAGCTGTTTTTT
abundance: NA; j_gene: TRBJ1-5; d_gene: NA; v_gene: TRBV5-1; CDR3aa: CASSYYSDQPQHF; CDR3nt: TGCGCCAGCAGCTACTACTCTGATCAGCCCCAGCATTTT
abundance: NA; j_gene: TRBJ1-2; d_gene: NA; v_gene: TRBV5-1; CDR3aa: CASSLGDGNYGYTF; CDR3nt: TGCGCCAGCAGCCTTGGGGACGGGAACTATGGCTACACCTTC
abundance: NA; j_gene: TRBJ2-1; d_gene: NA; v_gene: TRBV2; CDR3aa: CASSEAVRRVYNEQFF; CDR3nt: TGTGCCAGCAGTGAAGCGGTGCGGAGGGTCTACAATGAGCAGTTCTTC
abundance: NA; j_gene: TRBJ1-1; d_gene: NA; v_gene: TRBV7-2; CDR3aa: CASSRIRAGLAEAFF; CDR3nt: TGTGCCAGCAGCCGCATTCGGGCAGGGCTGGCTGAAGCTTTCTTT
abundance: NA; j_gene: TRBJ1-6; d_gene: NA; v_gene: TRBV15; CDR3aa: CATSSQGKGSPLHF; CDR3nt: TGTGCCACCAGCAGCCAGGGGAAGGGTTCACCCCTCCACTTT